This passage covers 19 T cell receptor beta chains from one sample sequenced in a study of T cells in Graves' hyperthyroidism and ophthalmopathy. The investigators amplified TCR beta CDR3 regions from RNA transcripts. In the first-round RT-PCR of the TCR CDR3, the HTBI primer set was used. MiXCR, run by TCRdb on the multiplex PCR reads, gives a single entry per CDR3 protein. The sample includes 450,000 to 550,000 distinct CDR3 sequences, approximately 25% of them seen just once. The sequencing sample was made of blood. The receptor source for this set is a woman in her 30s with Graves' ophthalmopathy.

This clonotype was counted ten times or more. The genes are TRBV2 and TRBJ2-5; unclear D gene. Trimming took 4 bases from V and 5 from J, leaving 14 bases between them. The length of the CDR3 is 14 residues. Germline V CDR1 and CDR2: SNHLY, FYNNEI. In nucleotides, the CDR3 is TGTGCCAGCAGTGGTGCGAGAATTCAGGAGACCCAGTACTTC. Protein product: CASSGARIQETQYF.

Only a few counts were recorded for this clonotype. The V gene is TRBV2, the J gene TRBJ2-7, with D possibly TRBD1 on 6 matching bases. The CDR3 consists of 15 residues. V was cut by 1 base and J by 0 bases, with 10 bases left in between. CDR1 is SNHLY, CDR2 FYNNEI, per germline. Here the CDR3 reads CASSEEGRGSYEQYF. As DNA, the CDR3 is TGTGCCAGCAGTGAAGAAGGCAGGGGCTCCTACGAGCAGTACTTC.

This clonotype was observed many times. The chain uses TRBV6-1 and TRBJ2-5; D call uncertain. The germline V gene encodes CDR1 MNHNS and CDR2 SASEGT. The CDR3 spans 12 residues. The germline V and J ends were trimmed by 2 bases and 7 bases, with 8 bases remaining between them. CDR3 DNA: TGTGCCAGCAGTGAAATCGGCGGGACCCAGTACTTC. This codes for CASSEIGGTQYF.

This clonotype was counted ten times or more. The V call is TRBV6-1, the J call TRBJ2-3, with TRBD1 identical over 11 bases. Germline V gene lookup returns CDR1 MNHNS and CDR2 SASEGT. V lost 5 bases, J lost 4 bases, and 5 bases stayed unmatched. This CDR3 is 15 amino acids long. This CDR3 reads CASSRPGQGADTQYF. DNA of the CDR3: TGTGCCAGCAGTCGTCCGGGACAGGGGGCAGATACGCAGTATTTT.

The chain links TRBV12-3 or TRBV12-4 to TRBJ1-5; D call uncertain. V lost 5 bases and J lost 4, with 6 bases in between. The CDR3 runs 12 residues. As DNA, the CDR3 is TGTGCCAGCAGTACCCTAAATCAGCCCCAGCATTTT. Translating it yields CASSTLNQPQHF.

This clonotype was recorded at least ten times. The chain employs TRBV6-5 and TRBJ1-2; D is undetermined. With 0 bases removed from V and 4 bases from J, the gap between germline ends came to 9 bases. The length of the CDR3 is 14 residues. Germline V gives CDR1 MNHEY, CDR2 SVGAGI. CDR3 sequence: CASSYSIGIYGYTF. DNA of the CDR3: TGTGCCAGCAGTTACTCGATAGGCATCTATGGCTACACCTTC.

This clonotype was found many times. The CDR3 coding sequence is TGTGCCAGCAGTTTACCCATCAACAGGGGAATGAACACTGAAGCTTTCTTT. Translated, it gives CASSLPINRGMNTEAFF. The rearrangement links TRBV12-3 or TRBV12-4 to TRBJ1-1, with 7 positions matching TRBD1. Trimming cost V 2 bases and J 0 bases; bases outside gene matches: 9. This CDR3 spans 17 amino acids.

The chain couples TRBV20-1 to TRBJ2-5, with TRBD1 matching over 11 bases. Looked up from germline, CDR1 is DFQATT and CDR2 is SNEGSKA (reference sequence). The CDR3 runs 16 residues. V lost 6 bases to trimming and J lost 0 bases; unmatched junction nucleotides: 9. The DNA of the CDR3 is TGCAGTGCCGTCCCCCGGGACAGGGGGTACCAAGAGACCCAGTACTTC. Translation: CSAVPRDRGYQETQYF.

This clonotype has at least ten counts. V gene TRBV12-3 or TRBV12-4 combines with J gene TRBJ1-1, with D unresolved. V lost 4 bases to trimming and J lost 7 bases, with 7 bases between them. There are 11 residues in the CDR3. CDR3 DNA sequence: TGTGCCAGCAGTTACGCGGGTGAAGCTTTCTTT. As protein: CASSYAGEAFF.

This clonotype was seen many times. The chain recombines TRBV5-1 with TRBJ1-2; no clear D. The V end was cut by 5 bases, the J end by 2 bases, with 10 bases between. The germline CDR1 and CDR2 sequences are SGHRS and YFSETQ. The CDR3 has 13 amino acids. The CDR3 reads CASSLAINYGYTF. In DNA, the CDR3 is TGCGCCAGCAGTCTTGCCATAAACTATGGCTACACCTTC.

The J gene is TRBJ1-5, the V gene TRBV6-1; no definite D call. V dropped 2 bases and J dropped 5 bases, with 16 bases sitting between them. The CDR3 covers 16 residues. CDR1 and CDR2 (germline): MNHNS, SASEGT. CDR3 residues: CASSEHSARRDQPQHF. CDR3 DNA sequence: TGTGCCAGCAGTGAACACAGCGCGAGAAGGGATCAGCCCCAGCATTTT.

This clonotype showed up many times. This chain links TRBV20-1 with TRBJ2-5, with D possibly called TRBD1 or TRBD2 (5 bases each). Trimming left V 1 base short and J 4 bases short, with 19 bases between. CDR3 length: 16 amino acids. Germline V gene data show CDR1 as DFQATT and CDR2 as SNEGSKA (reference sequence). The CDR3 loop reads CSARVASTGPGETQYF. The CDR3 bases are TGCAGTGCTAGAGTCGCCTCTACGGGGCCCGGAGAGACCCAGTACTTC.

The gene calls are TRBV11-2 and TRBJ2-2, with 11 bases fitting TRBD2. The V segment lost 4 bases and the J segment 2 bases; nucleotides outside the gene matches: 3. Germline-derived CDR1 and CDR2 are SGHAT and FQNNGV. The CDR3 sequence is 16 residues long. The CDR3 bases are TGTGCCAGCAGCTCTGGGACTAGCGGAAACACCGGGGAGCTGTTTTTT. Translating gives CASSSGTSGNTGELFF. Complete variable domain (other parts from reference TRBV11-2 and TRBJ2-2): EAGVAQSPRYKIIEKRQSVAFWCNPISGHATLYWYQQILGQGPKLLIQFQNNGVVDDSQLPKDRFSAERLKGVDSTLKIQPAKLEDSAVYLCASSSGTSGNTGELFFGEGSRLTVL.

The count of this clonotype is one. Since no conserved phenylalanine or tryptophan closes the CDR3, a read error is the likely cause. The chain joins TRBV12-3 or TRBV12-4 to TRBJ1-5; perhaps TRBD1 as D (5 bases). The CDR3 consists of 15 residues. V was cut by 1 base and J by 6 bases, with 13 bases left in between. CDR3 sequence reads: CASSLGGSSTQPQHY. CDR3 DNA sequence: TGTGCCAGCAGTTTAGGGGGGTCTTCCACTCAGCCCCAGCATTAT.

This clonotype was recorded many times. CDR3 sequence reads: CASSQDAEDSNQPQHF. CDR3 in DNA: TGTGCCAGCAGCCAAGATGCAGAAGATAGCAATCAGCCCCAGCATTTT. V usage is TRBV14 and J usage is TRBJ1-5, with unresolved D. This CDR3 has 16 amino acids. Trimming pared 0 bases from V and 0 bases from J, leaving 9 bases between. CDR1 is SGHDN, CDR2 FVKESK, per germline. Full variable domain (rest looked up from reference TRBV14 and TRBJ1-5): EAGVTQFPSHSVIEKGQTVTLRCDPISGHDNLYWYRRVMGKEIKFLLHFVKESKQDESGMPNNRFLAERTGGTYSTLKVQPAELEDSGVYFCASSQDAEDSNQPQHFGDGTRLSIL.

The chain employs TRBV9 and TRBJ2-2, with a weak D call TRBD1 (5 bases). V was clipped by 4 bases and J by 6 bases, with 19 bases between them. Germline CDR1 reads SGDLS; CDR2 reads YYNGEE. The CDR3 is 16 residues long. DNA for the CDR3: TGTGCCAGCAGCCCGAACCCAGGGTTGGAAGCCGGGGAGCTGTTTTTT. Translating gives CASSPNPGLEAGELFF.

V usage is TRBV12-3 or TRBV12-4 and J usage is TRBJ2-7, with TRBD1 identical over 9 bases. This CDR3 has 15 residues. The junction had 11 bases not matched to a gene; V was cut back by 5 bases and J by 6 bases. The CDR3 coding sequence is TGTGCCAGCAGTCACAACTCCGGGACAGGGAGCGAGCAGTACTTC. Protein product: CASSHNSGTGSEQYF.

This clonotype was observed many times. V gene TRBV6-5 combines with J gene TRBJ1-1, with 9 bases aligning to TRBD1. Trimming at V came to 6 bases and at J to 5 bases, leaving 13 bases not matched to a gene. The CDR3 extends over 16 amino acids. In germline, CDR1 is MNHEY, CDR2 SVGAGI. CDR3: CASRPPLGQGGTEAFF. CDR3 DNA: TGTGCCAGCAGACCCCCCCTGGGACAGGGCGGGACTGAAGCTTTCTTT.

This clonotype showed up many times. This chain joins TRBV12-3 or TRBV12-4 and TRBJ2-7; no firm D call. The CDR3 is 13 residues long. Trimming left V 4 bases short and J 2 bases short, with 9 bases between. Here the CDR3 reads CASSSAAPYEQYF. The CDR3 DNA reads TGTGCCAGCAGTTCGGCAGCTCCCTACGAGCAGTACTTC.